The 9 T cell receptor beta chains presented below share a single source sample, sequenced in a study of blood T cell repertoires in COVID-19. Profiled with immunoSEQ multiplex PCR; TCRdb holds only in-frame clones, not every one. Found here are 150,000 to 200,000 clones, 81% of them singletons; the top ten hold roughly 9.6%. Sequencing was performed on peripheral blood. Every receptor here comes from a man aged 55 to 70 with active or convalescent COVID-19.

The DNA for the CDR3 is TGTGCCAGCAGTTTTGTTGAGAGGGTCGGGAATCAGCCCCAGCATTTT. Translation: CASSFVERVGNQPQHF. V and J are TRBV28 and TRBJ1-5; no reliable D call. Germline V gene data show CDR1 as MDHEN and CDR2 as SYDVKM. V was clipped by 3 bases and J by 4 bases, with 16 bases between them. This CDR3 has 16 residues. Filled out from reference TRBV28 and TRBJ1-5, the complete variable domain reads DVKVTQSSRYLVKRTGEKVFLECVQDMDHENMFWYRQDPGLGLRLIYFSYDVKMKEKGDIPEGYSVSREKKERFSLILESASTNQTSMYLCASSFVERVGNQPQHFGDGTRLSIL.

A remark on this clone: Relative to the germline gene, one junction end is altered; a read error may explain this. Here the CDR3 reads CASSHGEGATGELFF. For the CDR3, the DNA is TGTGCTAGCAGCCATGGTGAGGGAGCCACCGGGGAGCTGTTTTTT. The V and J genes are TRBV7-7 and TRBJ2-2; a possible D gene is TRBD2 (5 bases). The germline CDR1 and CDR2 sequences are SSHAT and FNYEAQ (reference sequence). The CDR3 runs 15 residues.

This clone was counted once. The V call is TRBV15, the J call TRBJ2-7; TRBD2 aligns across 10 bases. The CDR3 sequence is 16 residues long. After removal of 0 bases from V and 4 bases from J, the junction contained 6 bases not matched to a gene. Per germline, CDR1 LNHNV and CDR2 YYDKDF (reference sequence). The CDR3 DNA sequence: TGTGCCACCAGCAGAGATTTGGCTAGCGGGAGTTACGAGCAGTACTTC. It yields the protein CATSRDLASGSYEQYF.

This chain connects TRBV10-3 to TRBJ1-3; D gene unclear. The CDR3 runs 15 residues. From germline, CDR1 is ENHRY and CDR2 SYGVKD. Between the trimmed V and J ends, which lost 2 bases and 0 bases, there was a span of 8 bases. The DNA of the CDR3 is TGTGCCATCAGTGAGGCAGGACTCTCTGGAAACACCATATATTTT. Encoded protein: CAISEAGLSGNTIYF.

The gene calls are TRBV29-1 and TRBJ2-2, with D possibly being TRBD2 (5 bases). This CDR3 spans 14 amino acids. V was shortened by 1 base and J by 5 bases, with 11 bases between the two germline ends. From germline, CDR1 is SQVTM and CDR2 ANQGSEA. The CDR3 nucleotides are TGCAGCGTTGAAGGCGGGTATAGGACCGGGGAGCTGTTTTTT. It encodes CSVEGGYRTGELFF.

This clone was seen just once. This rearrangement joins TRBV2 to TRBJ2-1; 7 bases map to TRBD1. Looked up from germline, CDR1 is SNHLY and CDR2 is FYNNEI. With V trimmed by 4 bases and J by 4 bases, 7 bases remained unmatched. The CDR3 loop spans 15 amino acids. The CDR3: CASSVGRGIYNEQFF. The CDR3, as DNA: TGTGCCAGCAGTGTGGGCAGGGGGATATACAATGAGCAGTTCTTC.

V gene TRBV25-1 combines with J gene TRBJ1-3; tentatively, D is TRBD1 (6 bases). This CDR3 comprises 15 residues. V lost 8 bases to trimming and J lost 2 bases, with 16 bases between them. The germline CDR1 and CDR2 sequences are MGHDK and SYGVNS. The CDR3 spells CASRPLGGPGNTIYF. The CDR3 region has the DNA TGTGCCAGCCGACCCCTAGGGGGTCCTGGAAACACCATATATTTT.

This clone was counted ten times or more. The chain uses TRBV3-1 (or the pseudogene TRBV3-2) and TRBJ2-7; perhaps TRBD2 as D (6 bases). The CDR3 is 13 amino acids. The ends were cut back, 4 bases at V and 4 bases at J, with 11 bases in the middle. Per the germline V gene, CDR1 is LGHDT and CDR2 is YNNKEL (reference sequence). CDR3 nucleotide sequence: TGTGCCAGCAGCCCCTCGGGACTTTACGAGCAGTACTTC. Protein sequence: CASSPSGLYEQYF.

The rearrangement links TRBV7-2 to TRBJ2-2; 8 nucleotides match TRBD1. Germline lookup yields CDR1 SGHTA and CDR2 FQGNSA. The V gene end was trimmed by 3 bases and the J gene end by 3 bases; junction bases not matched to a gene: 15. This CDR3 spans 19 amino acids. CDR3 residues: CASSLEVVPRDRYTGELFF. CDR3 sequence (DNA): TGTGCCAGCAGCTTGGAGGTGGTTCCTCGGGACAGGTACACCGGGGAGCTGTTTTTT.